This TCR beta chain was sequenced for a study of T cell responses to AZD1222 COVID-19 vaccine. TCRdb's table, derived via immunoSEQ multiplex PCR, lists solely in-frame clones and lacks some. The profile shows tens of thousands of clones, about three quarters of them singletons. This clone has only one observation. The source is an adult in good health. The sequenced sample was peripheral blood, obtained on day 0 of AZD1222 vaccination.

The CDR3 bases are TGTGCCAGCAGCTTAGACACAGGGGGTGGCTACGAGCAGTACTTC. Residues: CASSLDTGGGYEQYF. The chain links TRBV7-2 to TRBJ2-7; 8 bases are a match to TRBD1. Germline lookup yields CDR1 SGHTA and CDR2 FQGNSA. Trimming removed 1 base from V and 3 bases from J; junction bases left unmatched: 5. The CDR3 has 15 amino acids.